These T cell receptor beta chains were read from a single sample in a study of molecular identifiers for immune sequencing clone quantification. TCRdb ran MiXCR on the PCR reads and lists one entry per CDR3 protein. The table shows 100,000 or so distinct CDR3 sequences, with roughly a fifth occurring only once. What was sequenced was naive CD8+ T cells from blood, with Jurkat cell RNA spiked in. The receptors were sampled from a human donor in good health. Some libraries in this study had Jurkat cell RNA spiked in. The CDR3 runs from the conserved cysteine through the conserved F or W. Each record gives: D gene, clone size, V gene, J gene, CDR3 DNA, CDR3 protein. D genes are given only for firm matches. Size tells how often a clone was seen (once, few, many) or the class of an expanded clone, and some rows leave it out.

D gene: -; clone size: many; V gene: TRBV27; J gene: TRBJ1-5; CDR3 DNA: TGTGCCAGCAGTTTTAATGGGGACGGGCAGCCCCAGCATTTT; CDR3 protein: CASSFNGDGQPQHF
D gene: TRBD1; clone size: many; V gene: TRBV20-1; J gene: TRBJ2-3; CDR3 DNA: TGCAGTGCTCCCGGGACAGGGCTTGGAGATACGCAGTATTTT; CDR3 protein: CSAPGTGLGDTQYF
D gene: TRBD2; clone size: few; V gene: TRBV5-5; J gene: TRBJ2-7; CDR3 DNA: TGTGCCAGCAGCCCATGGGACTACAAAACCTACGAGCAGTACTTC; CDR3 protein: CASSPWDYKTYEQYF
D gene: TRBD2; clone size: many; V gene: TRBV3-1; J gene: TRBJ2-3; CDR3 DNA: TGTGCCAGCAGCCTGGCGGGGCTAGCGGACACAGATACGCAGTATTTT; CDR3 protein: CASSLAGLADTDTQYF
D gene: TRBD2; clone size: many; V gene: TRBV20-1; J gene: TRBJ2-7; CDR3 DNA: TGCAGTGCTAGAGGTCCTAGCGGGTCAGCCTACGAGCAGTACTTC; CDR3 protein: CSARGPSGSAYEQYF
D gene: -; clone size: many; V gene: TRBV7-6; J gene: TRBJ2-3; CDR3 DNA: TGTGCCAGCAGCTTAGAAAGGGGGAATAGCACAGATACGCAGTATTTT; CDR3 protein: CASSLERGNSTDTQYF
D gene: -; clone size: many; V gene: TRBV27; J gene: TRBJ1-1; CDR3 DNA: TGTGCCAGCAGTTTATTGTCGAACACTGAAGCTTTCTTT; CDR3 protein: CASSLLSNTEAFF
D gene: TRBD2; clone size: -; V gene: TRBV19; J gene: TRBJ2-1; CDR3 DNA: TGTGCCTGTAGACTAGCGACTAGCGGGCCGAATGAGCAGTTCTTC; CDR3 protein: CACRLATSGPNEQFF
D gene: TRBD2; clone size: -; V gene: TRBV20-1; J gene: TRBJ2-7; CDR3 DNA: TGCAGTGCTAGAGATACTATGGGACTAGCGGATGTATACGGGCAGTACTTC; CDR3 protein: CSARDTMGLADVYGQYF
D gene: -; clone size: -; V gene: TRBV12-5; J gene: TRBJ1-1; CDR3 DNA: TGTGCTAGTGCTTTGATGATGGCTGAAGCTTTCTTT; CDR3 protein: CASALMMAEAFF
D gene: -; clone size: many; V gene: TRBV6-6; J gene: TRBJ2-3; CDR3 DNA: TGTGCCAGCAGTTACGCCTACAATGCAGATACGCAGTATTTT; CDR3 protein: CASSYAYNADTQYF
D gene: -; clone size: many; V gene: TRBV12-5; J gene: TRBJ1-1; CDR3 DNA: TGTGCTAGTGGTTGGACAGTTGAAGCTTTCTTT; CDR3 protein: CASGWTVEAFF
D gene: -; clone size: many; V gene: TRBV6-6; J gene: TRBJ2-5; CDR3 DNA: TGTGCCAGCAGTTATACCAGAGAGACCCAGTACTTC; CDR3 protein: CASSYTRETQYF
D gene: -; clone size: many; V gene: TRBV7-9; J gene: TRBJ1-1; CDR3 DNA: TGTGCCAGCAGCCCACCCGTTGGGGGAAACACTGAAGCTTTCTTT; CDR3 protein: CASSPPVGGNTEAFF
D gene: -; clone size: -; V gene: TRBV4-3; J gene: TRBJ1-2; CDR3 DNA: TGCGCCAGCAGCCAAGATCGTCAGTTCTTCTATGGCTACACCTTC; CDR3 protein: CASSQDRQFFYGYTF
D gene: -; clone size: many; V gene: TRBV6-6; J gene: TRBJ2-6; CDR3 DNA: TGTGCCAGCACTCCCCGGAGGGGACAGCCGCACTCTGGGGCCAACGTCCTGACTTTC; CDR3 protein: CASTPRRGQPHSGANVLTF
D gene: -; clone size: many; V gene: TRBV28; J gene: TRBJ2-3; CDR3 DNA: TGTGCCAGCAAAGGATGGGCCGATAGTACAGATACGCAGTATTTT; CDR3 protein: CASKGWADSTDTQYF
D gene: -; clone size: -; V gene: TRBV14; J gene: TRBJ2-1; CDR3 DNA: TGTGCCAGCAGCCAAGGGGGAATTGAGCAGTTCTTC; CDR3 protein: CASSQGGIEQFF
D gene: -; clone size: -; V gene: TRBV28; J gene: TRBJ2-3; CDR3 DNA: TGTGCCACATTAACGCTTCCAGGGTTATCTAGCACAGATACGCAGTATTTT; CDR3 protein: CATLTLPGLSSTDTQYF
D gene: TRBD1; clone size: many; V gene: TRBV12-5; J gene: TRBJ1-5; CDR3 DNA: TGTGCTAGTGGTTTGGGAATCGACAGGGGGAATCAGCCCCAGCATTTT; CDR3 protein: CASGLGIDRGNQPQHF
D gene: TRBD2; clone size: -; V gene: TRBV28; J gene: TRBJ2-1; CDR3 DNA: TGTGCCAGCAGTGGAGGGCCTAGCGGGAGGGTAGCTTATGAGCAGTTCTTC; CDR3 protein: CASSGGPSGRVAYEQFF
D gene: TRBD2; clone size: many; V gene: TRBV5-4; J gene: TRBJ2-2; CDR3 DNA: TGTGCCAGCAGCCCCGGGAGGGAGGGCCTTGGCGGGGAGCTGTTTTTT; CDR3 protein: CASSPGREGLGGELFF
D gene: -; clone size: few; V gene: TRBV19; J gene: TRBJ1-1; CDR3 DNA: TGTGCCAGTAGTCTAGGGACACTCCCCGGAGCTTTCTTT; CDR3 protein: CASSLGTLPGAFF
D gene: TRBD2; clone size: many; V gene: TRBV4-3; J gene: TRBJ2-7; CDR3 DNA: TGCGCCAGCAGCGAAGGGTCAGCGGGGGAGCACGAGCAGTACTTC; CDR3 protein: CASSEGSAGEHEQYF
D gene: -; clone size: few; V gene: TRBV30; J gene: TRBJ2-4; CDR3 DNA: TGTGCCTGGAGCCGAGCGGCGCCGGACATTCAGTACTTC; CDR3 protein: CAWSRAAPDIQYF
D gene: TRBD1; clone size: -; V gene: TRBV4-1; J gene: TRBJ1-6; CDR3 DNA: TGCGCCAGCAGCCGACCGGGACAGTCGAGTTCCTATAATTCACCCCTCCACTTT; CDR3 protein: CASSRPGQSSSYNSPLHF
D gene: TRBD1; clone size: many; V gene: TRBV20-1; J gene: TRBJ2-7; CDR3 DNA: TGCAGTGCTAGACAGGAAGGGACAGCCTACGAGCAGTACTTC; CDR3 protein: CSARQEGTAYEQYF
D gene: -; clone size: few; V gene: TRBV27; J gene: TRBJ1-1; CDR3 DNA: TGTGCCAGCGGGCATTCCCTTGAAGCTTTCTTT; CDR3 protein: CASGHSLEAFF
D gene: TRBD1; clone size: once; V gene: TRBV20-1; J gene: TRBJ1-1; CDR3 DNA: TGCAGTGCCACCTGGTTCGGGGACAGGGGGAACACTGAAGCTTTCTTT; CDR3 protein: CSATWFGDRGNTEAFF
D gene: TRBD1; clone size: -; V gene: TRBV9; J gene: TRBJ2-5; CDR3 DNA: TGTGCCAGCAGCTCCGGGACAGGGAAATATGGAGAGACCCAGTACTTC; CDR3 protein: CASSSGTGKYGETQYF
D gene: -; clone size: -; V gene: TRBV29-1; J gene: TRBJ2-7; CDR3 DNA: TGCAGCGTTGAAGTACGGGAGCGACCCTACGAGCAGTACTTC; CDR3 protein: CSVEVRERPYEQYF
D gene: TRBD1; clone size: -; V gene: TRBV4-1; J gene: TRBJ1-1; CDR3 DNA: TGCGCCAGCAGCCAAAACCGGGACAGGGGATGGTACACTGAAGCTTTCTTT; CDR3 protein: CASSQNRDRGWYTEAFF